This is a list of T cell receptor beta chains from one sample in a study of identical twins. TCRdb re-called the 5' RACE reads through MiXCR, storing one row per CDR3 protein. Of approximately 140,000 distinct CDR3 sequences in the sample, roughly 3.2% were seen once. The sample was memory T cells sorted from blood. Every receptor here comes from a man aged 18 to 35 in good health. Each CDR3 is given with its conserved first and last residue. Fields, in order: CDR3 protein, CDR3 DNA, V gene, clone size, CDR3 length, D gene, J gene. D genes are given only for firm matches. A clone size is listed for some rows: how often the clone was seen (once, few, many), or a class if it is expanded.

cdr3_aa: CASNRQGGDGYTF
cdr3_nt: TGTGCCAGCAATCGACAGGGCGGCGATGGCTACACCTTC
v_call: TRBV6-1
clone_size: many
cdr3_length: 13
d_call: TRBD1
j_call: TRBJ1-2

cdr3_aa: CASTPSTDTQYF
cdr3_nt: TGTGCCAGCACACCTAGCACAGATACGCAGTATTTT
v_call: TRBV11-2
clone_size: many
cdr3_length: 12
d_call: NA
j_call: TRBJ2-3

cdr3_aa: CSVEGASYEQYF
cdr3_nt: TGCAGCGTCGAAGGCGCTAGCTACGAGCAGTACTTC
v_call: TRBV29-1
clone_size: many
cdr3_length: 12
d_call: NA
j_call: TRBJ2-7

cdr3_aa: CASSQVLQMGKTQYF
cdr3_nt: TGTGCCAGCAGCCAAGTTCTACAGATGGGGAAGACCCAGTACTTC
v_call: TRBV3-1
clone_size: many
cdr3_length: 15
d_call: NA
j_call: TRBJ2-5

cdr3_aa: CASSLFNRVDYGYTF
cdr3_nt: TGTGCCAGCAGCTTGTTTAACAGAGTAGACTATGGCTACACCTTC
v_call: TRBV5-6
clone_size: many
cdr3_length: 15
d_call: NA
j_call: TRBJ1-2

cdr3_aa: CSANRAAGGPGNEQFF
cdr3_nt: TGCAGTGCTAACCGGGCCGCGGGAGGGCCGGGAAATGAGCAGTTCTTC
v_call: TRBV20-1
clone_size: many
cdr3_length: 16
d_call: TRBD2
j_call: TRBJ2-1

cdr3_aa: CSVAGGSTEAFF
cdr3_nt: TGCAGCGTTGCAGGGGGGAGCACTGAAGCTTTCTTT
v_call: TRBV29-1
clone_size: NA
cdr3_length: 12
d_call: TRBD1
j_call: TRBJ1-1

cdr3_aa: CASSLSVGQGPFNPYEQYF
cdr3_nt: TGCGCCAGCAGCTTGTCAGTGGGACAGGGCCCCTTTAATCCCTACGAGCAGTACTTC
v_call: TRBV5-1
clone_size: many
cdr3_length: 19
d_call: TRBD1
j_call: TRBJ2-7

cdr3_aa: CASSPQTGTRFANEQFF
cdr3_nt: TGTGCCAGCAGCCCCCAAACCGGGACTAGGTTTGCCAATGAGCAGTTCTTC
v_call: TRBV4-2
clone_size: many
cdr3_length: 17
d_call: TRBD2
j_call: TRBJ2-1

cdr3_aa: CASSLGDGNEKLFF
cdr3_nt: TGTGCCAGTAGCCTCGGGGATGGTAATGAAAAACTGTTTTTT
v_call: TRBV19
clone_size: many
cdr3_length: 14
d_call: NA
j_call: TRBJ1-4

cdr3_aa: CASSGVFVLGTEAFF
cdr3_nt: TGTGCCAGCAGCGGGGTTTTCGTATTAGGCACTGAAGCTTTCTTT
v_call: TRBV11-2
clone_size: many
cdr3_length: 15
d_call: NA
j_call: TRBJ1-1

cdr3_aa: CSAGRGRALDEQFF
cdr3_nt: TGCAGTGCTGGTCGTGGGAGGGCCCTCGATGAGCAGTTCTTC
v_call: TRBV20-1
clone_size: medium-sized
cdr3_length: 14
d_call: TRBD2
j_call: TRBJ2-1

cdr3_aa: CASSLGHGDSQETQYF
cdr3_nt: TGTGCCAGCAGCTTAGGGCATGGGGACAGCCAAGAGACCCAGTACTTC
v_call: TRBV11-2
clone_size: many
cdr3_length: 16
d_call: TRBD1
j_call: TRBJ2-5

cdr3_aa: CASSLEWREETQYF
cdr3_nt: TGCGCCAGCAGCTTGGAGTGGCGGGAAGAGACCCAGTACTTC
v_call: TRBV5-1
clone_size: many
cdr3_length: 14
d_call: NA
j_call: TRBJ2-5

cdr3_aa: CASSPTSGSRNEQFF
cdr3_nt: TGTGCCAGCAGCCCTACTAGCGGGAGTCGTAATGAGCAGTTCTTC
v_call: TRBV7-2
clone_size: many
cdr3_length: 15
d_call: TRBD2
j_call: TRBJ2-1

cdr3_aa: CSVSYGAVQDTQYF
cdr3_nt: TGCAGCGTCTCGTATGGAGCGGTTCAGGATACGCAGTATTTT
v_call: TRBV29-1
clone_size: many
cdr3_length: 14
d_call: NA
j_call: TRBJ2-3

cdr3_aa: CATKTGAATNEKLFF
cdr3_nt: TGTGCCACCAAGACAGGGGCGGCAACTAATGAAAAACTGTTTTTT
v_call: TRBV10-3
clone_size: many
cdr3_length: 15
d_call: TRBD1
j_call: TRBJ1-4

cdr3_aa: CASSGTANTEAFF
cdr3_nt: TGTGCCAGCAGTGGGACAGCAAACACTGAAGCTTTCTTT
v_call: TRBV12-3/TRBV12-4
clone_size: many
cdr3_length: 13
d_call: TRBD1
j_call: TRBJ1-1

cdr3_aa: CASSRQGTRDEQFF
cdr3_nt: TGTGCCAGCAGTCGGCAGGGGACCCGGGATGAGCAGTTCTTC
v_call: TRBV6-2/TRBV6-3
clone_size: many
cdr3_length: 14
d_call: NA
j_call: TRBJ2-1

cdr3_aa: CASSLIGTPNEQFF
cdr3_nt: TGTGCCAGCAGCTTAATAGGGACTCCAAATGAGCAGTTCTTC
v_call: TRBV7-9
clone_size: many
cdr3_length: 14
d_call: NA
j_call: TRBJ2-1

cdr3_aa: CASSAGLAGTEQFF
cdr3_nt: TGCGCCAGCAGCGCGGGACTAGCGGGAACGGAGCAGTTCTTC
v_call: TRBV4-3
clone_size: many
cdr3_length: 14
d_call: TRBD2
j_call: TRBJ2-1

cdr3_aa: CASSLGGQGARAFF
cdr3_nt: TGTGCCAGCAGTTTAGGGGGACAGGGGGCGCGGGCTTTCTTT
v_call: TRBV12-3/TRBV12-4
clone_size: many
cdr3_length: 14
d_call: TRBD1
j_call: TRBJ1-1

cdr3_aa: CASSFRDSGELFF
cdr3_nt: TGTGCCAGCAGTTTCAGGGATTCCGGGGAGCTGTTTTTT
v_call: TRBV12-3/TRBV12-4
clone_size: NA
cdr3_length: 13
d_call: NA
j_call: TRBJ2-2

cdr3_aa: CASSPPTADTDTQYF
cdr3_nt: TGTGCCAGCTCACCACCTACCGCGGACACAGATACGCAGTATTTT
v_call: TRBV18
clone_size: many
cdr3_length: 15
d_call: NA
j_call: TRBJ2-3

cdr3_aa: CASSLFGGSNEQFF
cdr3_nt: TGTGCCAGCAGTTTATTCGGAGGGAGCAATGAGCAGTTCTTC
v_call: TRBV12-3/TRBV12-4
clone_size: many
cdr3_length: 14
d_call: NA
j_call: TRBJ2-1

cdr3_aa: CASSPGGLAGGETQYF
cdr3_nt: TGCGCCAGCAGCCCAGGGGGACTAGCGGGAGGAGAGACCCAGTACTTC
v_call: TRBV5-1
clone_size: many
cdr3_length: 16
d_call: TRBD2
j_call: TRBJ2-5

cdr3_aa: CASSPGGTGISLELFF
cdr3_nt: TGTGCCAGCAGCCCGGGGGGGACAGGCATCTCCCTGGAACTGTTTTTT
v_call: TRBV6-2/TRBV6-3
clone_size: many
cdr3_length: 16
d_call: TRBD1
j_call: TRBJ1-4

cdr3_aa: CASSQDVVAGANVLTF
cdr3_nt: TGTGCCAGCAGCCAAGATGTGGTGGCTGGGGCCAACGTCCTGACTTTC
v_call: TRBV3-1
clone_size: many
cdr3_length: 16
d_call: NA
j_call: TRBJ2-6

cdr3_aa: CASSESGVGGANVLTF
cdr3_nt: TGTGCCAGCAGTGAATCAGGGGTCGGCGGGGCCAACGTCCTGACTTTC
v_call: TRBV25-1
clone_size: NA
cdr3_length: 16
d_call: NA
j_call: TRBJ2-6

cdr3_aa: CASSPGTGTHTIYF
cdr3_nt: TGTGCCAGCAGTCCAGGGACAGGAACCCACACCATATATTTT
v_call: TRBV12-3/TRBV12-4
clone_size: many
cdr3_length: 14
d_call: TRBD1
j_call: TRBJ1-3

cdr3_aa: CAIATGTGANVLTF
cdr3_nt: TGTGCCATTGCAACAGGGACTGGGGCCAACGTCCTGACTTTC
v_call: TRBV24-1
clone_size: few
cdr3_length: 14
d_call: NA
j_call: TRBJ2-6

cdr3_aa: CSVGGLAGVFEQFF
cdr3_nt: TGCAGCGTGGGGGGACTAGCGGGAGTGTTTGAGCAGTTCTTC
v_call: TRBV29-1
clone_size: many
cdr3_length: 14
d_call: TRBD2
j_call: TRBJ2-1

cdr3_aa: CASSLDFKTEAFF
cdr3_nt: TGTGCCAGCAGCTTAGATTTCAAGACTGAAGCTTTCTTT
v_call: TRBV7-9
clone_size: many
cdr3_length: 13
d_call: NA
j_call: TRBJ1-1

cdr3_aa: CASSQDRETQYF
cdr3_nt: TGTGCCAGCAGCCAAGATAGAGAGACCCAGTACTTC
v_call: TRBV4-2
clone_size: many
cdr3_length: 12
d_call: NA
j_call: TRBJ2-5

cdr3_aa: CASTRGWGEKLFF
cdr3_nt: TGTGCCAGCACCAGGGGTTGGGGGGAAAAACTGTTTTTT
v_call: TRBV6-1
clone_size: many
cdr3_length: 13
d_call: NA
j_call: TRBJ1-4

cdr3_aa: CASSPPLRGDEQFF
cdr3_nt: TGTGCCAGCAGCCCCCCCCTCCGGGGGGATGAGCAGTTCTTC
v_call: TRBV11-2
clone_size: many
cdr3_length: 14
d_call: TRBD2
j_call: TRBJ2-1

cdr3_aa: CASSLNQQGSNSPLHF
cdr3_nt: TGTGCCAGCAGCTTAAATCAACAGGGCTCCAATTCACCCCTCCACTTT
v_call: TRBV7-6
clone_size: NA
cdr3_length: 16
d_call: NA
j_call: TRBJ1-6

cdr3_aa: CASSVAGTADLTDTQYF
cdr3_nt: TGTGCCAGCAGCGTAGCCGGGACAGCGGACCTCACAGATACGCAGTATTTT
v_call: TRBV11-2
clone_size: many
cdr3_length: 17
d_call: TRBD1
j_call: TRBJ2-3

cdr3_aa: CASSKRWGMDGYTF
cdr3_nt: TGTGCCAGCAGCAAGAGGTGGGGGATGGATGGCTACACCTTC
v_call: TRBV28
clone_size: many
cdr3_length: 14
d_call: NA
j_call: TRBJ1-2

cdr3_aa: CASSLGGPVSYNEQFF
cdr3_nt: TGTGCCAGCAGCTTAGGCGGGCCAGTTTCCTACAATGAGCAGTTCTTC
v_call: TRBV7-2
clone_size: NA
cdr3_length: 16
d_call: NA
j_call: TRBJ2-1

cdr3_aa: CSAGLGPRATEQFF
cdr3_nt: TGCAGTGCTGGACTGGGCCCCCGGGCGACTGAGCAGTTCTTC
v_call: TRBV20-1
clone_size: many
cdr3_length: 14
d_call: NA
j_call: TRBJ2-1

cdr3_aa: CASSFFGGTYNEQFF
cdr3_nt: TGTGCCAGCAGTTTTTTTGGGGGTACCTACAATGAGCAGTTCTTC
v_call: TRBV12-3/TRBV12-4
clone_size: many
cdr3_length: 15
d_call: NA
j_call: TRBJ2-1

cdr3_aa: CSARRGATNEKLFF
cdr3_nt: TGCAGTGCTAGGAGGGGAGCAACTAATGAAAAACTGTTTTTT
v_call: TRBV20-1
clone_size: NA
cdr3_length: 14
d_call: NA
j_call: TRBJ1-4

cdr3_aa: CASSLGGLLDTQYF
cdr3_nt: TGTGCCAGCAGCCTGGGGGGACTACTGGATACGCAGTATTTT
v_call: TRBV7-9
clone_size: few
cdr3_length: 14
d_call: TRBD2
j_call: TRBJ2-3

cdr3_aa: CASSVERLAGFYNEQFF
cdr3_nt: TGTGCCAGCAGCGTTGAGAGACTAGCGGGTTTTTACAATGAGCAGTTCTTC
v_call: TRBV3-1
clone_size: many
cdr3_length: 17
d_call: TRBD2
j_call: TRBJ2-1

cdr3_aa: CASRSPGGEQFF
cdr3_nt: TGTGCCAGCAGGTCCCCAGGGGGTGAGCAGTTCTTC
v_call: TRBV6-5
clone_size: many
cdr3_length: 12
d_call: TRBD1
j_call: TRBJ2-1

cdr3_aa: CASSAHRGARNEQFF
cdr3_nt: TGTGCCAGCAGTGCTCACAGGGGAGCTAGGAATGAGCAGTTCTTC
v_call: TRBV12-3/TRBV12-4
clone_size: many
cdr3_length: 15
d_call: TRBD1
j_call: TRBJ2-1

cdr3_aa: CASSLAVLVNEQFF
cdr3_nt: TGTGCCAGCAGCTTAGCAGTACTAGTCAATGAGCAGTTCTTC
v_call: TRBV7-2
clone_size: many
cdr3_length: 14
d_call: NA
j_call: TRBJ2-1

cdr3_aa: CASSFPGTGQETQYF
cdr3_nt: TGTGCCAGCAGCTTCCCAGGGACAGGTCAAGAGACCCAGTACTTC
v_call: TRBV5-6
clone_size: many
cdr3_length: 15
d_call: TRBD1
j_call: TRBJ2-5

cdr3_aa: CASSETRRSGRTTDTQYF
cdr3_nt: TGCGCCAGCAGCGAAACCAGACGTAGCGGGAGGACCACAGATACGCAGTATTTT
v_call: TRBV5-1
clone_size: many
cdr3_length: 18
d_call: TRBD2
j_call: TRBJ2-3

cdr3_aa: CASSFRGGRPLHF
cdr3_nt: TGTGCCAGCAGCTTTAGGGGGGGTCGGCCCCTCCACTTT
v_call: TRBV7-2
clone_size: many
cdr3_length: 13
d_call: NA
j_call: TRBJ1-6

cdr3_aa: CAISVKEAAGGYTF
cdr3_nt: TGTGCCATCAGTGTTAAGGAGGCAGCCGGTGGCTACACCTTC
v_call: TRBV10-3
clone_size: many
cdr3_length: 14
d_call: NA
j_call: TRBJ1-2

cdr3_aa: CASSQGTGGRAGGDTQYF
cdr3_nt: TGCGCCAGCAGCCAAGGAACAGGCGGGAGGGCCGGAGGAGATACGCAGTATTTT
v_call: TRBV4-3
clone_size: many
cdr3_length: 18
d_call: TRBD2
j_call: TRBJ2-3